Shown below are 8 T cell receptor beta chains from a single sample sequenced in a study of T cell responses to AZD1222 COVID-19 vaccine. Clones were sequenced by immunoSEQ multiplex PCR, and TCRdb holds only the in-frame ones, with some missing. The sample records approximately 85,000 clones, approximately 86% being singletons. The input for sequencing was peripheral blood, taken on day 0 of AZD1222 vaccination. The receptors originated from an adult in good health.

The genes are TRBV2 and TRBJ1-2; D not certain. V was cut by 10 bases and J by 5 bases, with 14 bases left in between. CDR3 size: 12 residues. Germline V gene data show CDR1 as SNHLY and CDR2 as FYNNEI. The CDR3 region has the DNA TGTGCCACAAGTGGGAAGACTTATGGCTACACCTTC. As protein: CATSGKTYGYTF.

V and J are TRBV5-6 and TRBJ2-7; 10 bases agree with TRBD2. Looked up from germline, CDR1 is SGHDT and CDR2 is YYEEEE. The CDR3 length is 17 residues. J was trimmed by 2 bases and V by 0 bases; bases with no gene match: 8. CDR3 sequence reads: CASSLVAGGVIPYEQYF. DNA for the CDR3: TGTGCCAGCAGCTTGGTAGCGGGAGGTGTCATTCCCTACGAGCAGTACTTC.

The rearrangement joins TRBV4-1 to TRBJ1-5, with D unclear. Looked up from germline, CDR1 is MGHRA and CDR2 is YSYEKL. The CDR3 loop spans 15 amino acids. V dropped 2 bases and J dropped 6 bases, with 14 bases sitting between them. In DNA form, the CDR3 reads TGCGCCAGCAGCCAAATGTTAGGAGGCACTCAGCCCCAGCATTTT. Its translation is CASSQMLGGTQPQHF.

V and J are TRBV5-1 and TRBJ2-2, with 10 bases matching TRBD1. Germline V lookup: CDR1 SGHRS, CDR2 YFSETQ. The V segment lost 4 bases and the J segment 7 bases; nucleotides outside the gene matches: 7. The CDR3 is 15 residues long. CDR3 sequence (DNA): TGCGCCAGCAGCATTGGGACAGGGGCCGTCGGGGAGCTGTTTTTT. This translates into CASSIGTGAVGELFF.

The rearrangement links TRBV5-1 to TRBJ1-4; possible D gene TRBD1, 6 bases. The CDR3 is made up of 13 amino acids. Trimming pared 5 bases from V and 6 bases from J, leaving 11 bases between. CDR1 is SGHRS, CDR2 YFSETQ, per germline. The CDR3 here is CASSVRGDEKLFF. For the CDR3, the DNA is TGCGCCAGCAGTGTCAGGGGTGATGAAAAACTGTTTTTT.

CDR3 bases: TGTGCCACCGCCCCCTTGACAGGCTATTCACCCCTCCACTTT. Translating gives CATAPLTGYSPLHF. The chain links TRBV6-5 to TRBJ1-6; tentatively, D is TRBD1 (6 bases). The germline V gene has CDR1 MNHEY and CDR2 SVGAGI. Between the trimmed V and J ends, which lost 10 bases and 8 bases, there was a span of 18 bases. The CDR3 runs to 14 residues.

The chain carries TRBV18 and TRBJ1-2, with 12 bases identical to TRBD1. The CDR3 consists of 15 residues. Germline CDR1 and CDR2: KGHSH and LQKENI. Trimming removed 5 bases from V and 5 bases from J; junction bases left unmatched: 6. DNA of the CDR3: TGTGCCAGCTCAATTACGGGACAGGGGGCTTATGGCTACACCTTC. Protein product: CASSITGQGAYGYTF.

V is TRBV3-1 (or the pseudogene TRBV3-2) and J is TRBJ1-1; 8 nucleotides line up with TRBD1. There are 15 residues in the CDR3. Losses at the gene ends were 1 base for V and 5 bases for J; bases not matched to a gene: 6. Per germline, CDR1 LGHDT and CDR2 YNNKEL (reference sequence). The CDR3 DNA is TGTGCCAGCAGCCAAGGAGCCCACAGGGGGACTGAAGCTTTCTTT. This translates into CASSQGAHRGTEAFF.